This TCR beta chain was captured by sequencing in a study of blood T cell repertoires in COVID-19. Overall study: Collection of acute and convalescent COVID-19 samples took place in the United States, Italy and Spain. Sources were T cells, B-cell-depleted T cells, or PBMCs; the material itself was cDNA or gDNA.

Per the original methods: Amplified reference gene primers provided the basis for estimating nucleated cell counts. Repertoires were generated with immunoSEQ multiplex PCR, while TCRdb's copy carries only in-frame clones and drops some. That table supplies the V and J calls and clone size; D and trimming were determined from the DNA. The sample gives under 250,000 clones, about 83% of which show up once; 1.9% is in the top ten. Germline values: CDR1 SEHNR, CDR2 FQNEAQ (reference sequence). The junction had 8 bases not matched to a gene; V was cut back by 4 bases and J by 7 bases. The CDR3 is 15 amino acids.

The sequence was obtained from a man aged 25-45 years who had recovered from COVID-19. The sequencing input was peripheral blood. V usage is TRBV7-9 and J usage is TRBJ1-2; TRBD1 agrees at 11 bases. The CDR3 DNA follows: TGTGCCAGCAGCTCCCGGACAGGGGGCGCGAGTGGCTACACCTTC. Translation: CASSSRTGGASGYTF.